This record concerns one T cell receptor beta chain sequence. The data were produced by immunoSEQ multiplex PCR, yet TCRdb's version contains in-frame clones alone and is incomplete. The sample lists 200,000 or so clones, roughly 81% occurring once. This sample stems from a study of blood T cell repertoires in COVID-19. Germline assignment: CDR1 SGHRS and CDR2 YFSETQ. The CDR3 is 15 residues long. Trimming cost V 0 bases and J 1 base, with 10 bases left between them. The rearrangement uses TRBV5-1 and TRBJ2-5, with D possibly being TRBD2 (6 bases). The sample was peripheral blood. This TCR was recovered from a woman aged 80 or over with COVID-19, enrolled during active disease. The CDR3 loop is CASSLAGGFQETQYF. For the CDR3, the DNA is TGCGCCAGCAGCTTGGCCGGAGGGTTCCAAGAGACCCAGTACTTC.